This T cell receptor (beta chain) was sequenced during a study of shared clonotypes between healthy human individuals. Study in general: Aged between 18 and 49, the donors were two women and a few men.

The CDR3 extends over 15 amino acids. V was pared by 2 bases and J by 8 bases, with 16 bases between. Looked up from germline, CDR1 is MNHEY and CDR2 is SVGAGI. This clone was seen a handful of times. Its antigen is still unknown. Ten immunoSEQ deep assay plates were used to sequence unsorted PBMC DNA. Clones were sequenced by immunoSEQ multiplex PCR, and TCRdb holds only the in-frame ones, with some missing. Altogether fewer than 650,000 clones are present, about three quarters being singletons, with the ten largest covering 10% to 15%. General study results and limits: There were few donors, and this limited the genetic and exposure-history diversity represented. Clonotype sharing among donors was thought likely to change with sequencing depth.

The receptor was derived from a middle-aged woman in good health. Some clones in this sample may be carry-over from other donors' samples. The gene calls are TRBV6-5 and TRBJ2-1; TRBD2 is a possible D gene (6 bases). Sequencing was done on a sample of PBMCs. Written as DNA, the CDR3 is TGTGCCAGCAGTTACGGGAGGAGTCCTTCCCATGAGCAGTTCTTC. Translating it yields CASSYGRSPSHEQFF.